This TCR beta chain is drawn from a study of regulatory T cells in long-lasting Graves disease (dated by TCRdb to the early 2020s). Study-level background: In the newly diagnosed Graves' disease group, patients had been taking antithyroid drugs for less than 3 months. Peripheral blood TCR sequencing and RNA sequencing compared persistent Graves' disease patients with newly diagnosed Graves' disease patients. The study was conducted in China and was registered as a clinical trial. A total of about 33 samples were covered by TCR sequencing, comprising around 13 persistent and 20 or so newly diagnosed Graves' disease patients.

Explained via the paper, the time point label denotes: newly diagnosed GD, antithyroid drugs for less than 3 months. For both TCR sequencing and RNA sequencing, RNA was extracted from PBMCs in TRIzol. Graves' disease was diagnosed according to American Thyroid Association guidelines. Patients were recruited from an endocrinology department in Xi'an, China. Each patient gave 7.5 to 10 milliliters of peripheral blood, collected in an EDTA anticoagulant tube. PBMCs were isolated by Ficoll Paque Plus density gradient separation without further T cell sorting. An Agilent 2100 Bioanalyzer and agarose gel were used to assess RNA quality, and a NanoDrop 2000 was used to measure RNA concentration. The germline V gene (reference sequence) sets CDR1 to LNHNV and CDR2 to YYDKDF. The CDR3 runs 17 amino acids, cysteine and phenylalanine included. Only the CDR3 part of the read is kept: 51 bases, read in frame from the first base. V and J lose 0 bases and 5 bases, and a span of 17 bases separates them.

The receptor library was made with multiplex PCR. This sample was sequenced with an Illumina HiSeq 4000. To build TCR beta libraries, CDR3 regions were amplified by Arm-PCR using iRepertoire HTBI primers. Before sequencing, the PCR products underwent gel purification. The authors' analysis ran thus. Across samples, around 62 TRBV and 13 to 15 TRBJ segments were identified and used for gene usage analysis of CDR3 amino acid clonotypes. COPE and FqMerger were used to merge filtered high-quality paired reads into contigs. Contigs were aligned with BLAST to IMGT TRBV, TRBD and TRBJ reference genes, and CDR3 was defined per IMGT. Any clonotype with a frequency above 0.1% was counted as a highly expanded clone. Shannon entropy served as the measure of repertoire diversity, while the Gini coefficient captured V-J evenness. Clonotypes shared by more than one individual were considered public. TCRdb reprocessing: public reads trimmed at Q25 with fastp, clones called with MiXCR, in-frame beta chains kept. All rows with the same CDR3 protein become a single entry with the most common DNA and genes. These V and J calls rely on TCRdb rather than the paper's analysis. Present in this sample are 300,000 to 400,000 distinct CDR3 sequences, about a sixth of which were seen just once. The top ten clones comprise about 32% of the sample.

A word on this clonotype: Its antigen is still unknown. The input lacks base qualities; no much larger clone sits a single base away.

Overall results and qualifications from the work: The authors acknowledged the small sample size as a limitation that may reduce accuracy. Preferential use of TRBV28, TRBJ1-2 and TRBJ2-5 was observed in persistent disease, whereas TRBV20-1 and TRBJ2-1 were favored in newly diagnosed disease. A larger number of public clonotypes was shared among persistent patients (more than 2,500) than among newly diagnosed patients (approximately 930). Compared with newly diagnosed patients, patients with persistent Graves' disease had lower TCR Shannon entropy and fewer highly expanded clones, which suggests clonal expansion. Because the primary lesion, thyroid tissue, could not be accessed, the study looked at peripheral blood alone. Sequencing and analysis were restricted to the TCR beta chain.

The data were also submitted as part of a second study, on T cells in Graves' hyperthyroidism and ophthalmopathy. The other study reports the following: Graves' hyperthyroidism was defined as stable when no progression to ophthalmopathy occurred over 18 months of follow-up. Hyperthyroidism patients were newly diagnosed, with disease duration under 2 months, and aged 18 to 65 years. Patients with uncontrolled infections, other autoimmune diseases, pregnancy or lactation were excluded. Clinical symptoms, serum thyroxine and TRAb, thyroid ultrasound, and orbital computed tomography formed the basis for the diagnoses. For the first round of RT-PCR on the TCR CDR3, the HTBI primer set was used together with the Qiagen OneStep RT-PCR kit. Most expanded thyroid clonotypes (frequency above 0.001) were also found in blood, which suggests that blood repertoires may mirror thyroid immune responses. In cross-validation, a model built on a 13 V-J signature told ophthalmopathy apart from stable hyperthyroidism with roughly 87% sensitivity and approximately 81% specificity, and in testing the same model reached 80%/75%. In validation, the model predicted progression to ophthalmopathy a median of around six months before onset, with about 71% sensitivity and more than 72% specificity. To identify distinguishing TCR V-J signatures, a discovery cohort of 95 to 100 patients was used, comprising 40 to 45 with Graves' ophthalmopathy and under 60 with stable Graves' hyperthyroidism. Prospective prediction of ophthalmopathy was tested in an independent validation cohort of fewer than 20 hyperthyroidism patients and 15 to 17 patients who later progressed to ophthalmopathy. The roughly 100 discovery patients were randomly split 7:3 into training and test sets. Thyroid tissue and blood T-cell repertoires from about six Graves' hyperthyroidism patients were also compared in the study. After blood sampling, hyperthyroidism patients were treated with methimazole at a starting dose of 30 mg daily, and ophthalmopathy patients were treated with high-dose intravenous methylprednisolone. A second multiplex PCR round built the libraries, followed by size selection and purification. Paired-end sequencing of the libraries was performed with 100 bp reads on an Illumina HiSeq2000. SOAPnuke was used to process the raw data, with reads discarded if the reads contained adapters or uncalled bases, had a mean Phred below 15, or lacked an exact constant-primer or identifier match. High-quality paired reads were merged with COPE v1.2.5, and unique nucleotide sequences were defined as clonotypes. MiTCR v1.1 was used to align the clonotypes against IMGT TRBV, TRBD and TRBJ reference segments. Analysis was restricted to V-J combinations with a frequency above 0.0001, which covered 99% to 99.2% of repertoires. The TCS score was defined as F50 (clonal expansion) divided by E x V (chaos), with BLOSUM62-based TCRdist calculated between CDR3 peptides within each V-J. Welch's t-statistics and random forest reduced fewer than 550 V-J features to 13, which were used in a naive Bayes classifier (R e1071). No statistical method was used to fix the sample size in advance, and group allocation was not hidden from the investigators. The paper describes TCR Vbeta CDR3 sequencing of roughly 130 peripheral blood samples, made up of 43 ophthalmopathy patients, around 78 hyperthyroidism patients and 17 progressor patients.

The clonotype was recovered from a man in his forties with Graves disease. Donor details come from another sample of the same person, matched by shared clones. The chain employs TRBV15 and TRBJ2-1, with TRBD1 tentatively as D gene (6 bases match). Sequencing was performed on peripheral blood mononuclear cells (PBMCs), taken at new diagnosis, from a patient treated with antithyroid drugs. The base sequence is TGTGCCACCAGCAGAGATAGAATTCCAGGGGCCAACAATGAGCAGTTCTTC. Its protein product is CATSRDRIPGANNEQFF.